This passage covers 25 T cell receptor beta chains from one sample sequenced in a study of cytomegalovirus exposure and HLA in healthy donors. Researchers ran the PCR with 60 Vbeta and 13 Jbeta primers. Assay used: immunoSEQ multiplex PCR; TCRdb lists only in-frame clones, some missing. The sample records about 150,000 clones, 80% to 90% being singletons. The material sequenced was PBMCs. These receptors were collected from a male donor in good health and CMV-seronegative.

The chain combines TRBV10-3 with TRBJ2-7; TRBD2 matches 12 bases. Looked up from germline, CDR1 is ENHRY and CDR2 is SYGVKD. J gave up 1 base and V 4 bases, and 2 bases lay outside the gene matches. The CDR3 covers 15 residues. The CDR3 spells CAISATSGGSYEQYF. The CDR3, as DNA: TGTGCCATCAGTGCGACTAGCGGGGGTTCCTACGAGCAGTACTTC.

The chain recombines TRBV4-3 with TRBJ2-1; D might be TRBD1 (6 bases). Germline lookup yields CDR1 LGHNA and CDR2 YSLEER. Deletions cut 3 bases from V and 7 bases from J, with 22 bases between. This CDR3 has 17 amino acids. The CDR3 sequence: CASSQATGIVRGNEQFF. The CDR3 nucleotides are TGCGCCAGCAGCCAGGCAACAGGGATAGTACGAGGTAATGAGCAGTTCTTC.

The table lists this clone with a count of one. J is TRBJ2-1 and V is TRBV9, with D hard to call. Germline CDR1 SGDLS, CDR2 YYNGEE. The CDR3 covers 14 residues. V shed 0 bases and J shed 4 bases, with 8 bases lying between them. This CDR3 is CASSVAPGYNEQFF. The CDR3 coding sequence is TGTGCCAGCAGCGTAGCCCCGGGTTACAATGAGCAGTTCTTC.

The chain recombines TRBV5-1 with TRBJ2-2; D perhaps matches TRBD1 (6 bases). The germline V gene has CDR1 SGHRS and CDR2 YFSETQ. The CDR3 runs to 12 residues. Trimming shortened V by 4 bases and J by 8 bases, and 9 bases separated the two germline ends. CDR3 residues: CASSGGGGELFF. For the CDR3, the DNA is TGCGCCAGCAGCGGGGGCGGTGGGGAGCTGTTTTTT. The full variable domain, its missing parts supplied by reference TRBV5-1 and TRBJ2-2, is KAGVTQTPRYLIKTRGQQVTLSCSPISGHRSVSWYQQTPGQGLQFLFEYFSETQRNKGNFPGRFSGRQFSNSRSEMNVSTLELGDSALYLCASSGGGGELFFGEGSRLTVL.

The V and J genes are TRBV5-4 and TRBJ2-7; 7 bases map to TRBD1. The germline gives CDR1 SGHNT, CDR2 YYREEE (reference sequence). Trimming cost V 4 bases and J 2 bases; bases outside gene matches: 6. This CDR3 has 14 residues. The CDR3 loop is CASSRRDSTYEQYF. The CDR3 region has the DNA TGTGCCAGCAGCCGACGGGACAGTACCTACGAGCAGTACTTC.

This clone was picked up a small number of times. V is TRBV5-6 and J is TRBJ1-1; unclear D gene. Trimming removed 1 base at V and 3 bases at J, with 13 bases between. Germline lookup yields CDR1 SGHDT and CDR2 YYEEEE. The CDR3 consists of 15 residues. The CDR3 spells CASSLYSGDHTEAFF. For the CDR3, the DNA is TGTGCCAGCAGCTTGTATTCTGGAGACCACACTGAAGCTTTCTTT.

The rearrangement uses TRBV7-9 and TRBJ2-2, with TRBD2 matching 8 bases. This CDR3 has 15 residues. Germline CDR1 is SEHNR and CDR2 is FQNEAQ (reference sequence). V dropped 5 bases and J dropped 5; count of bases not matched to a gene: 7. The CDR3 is CASSPRGVATGELFF. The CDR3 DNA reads TGTGCCAGCAGCCCGCGGGGGGTGGCGACCGGGGAGCTGTTTTTT.

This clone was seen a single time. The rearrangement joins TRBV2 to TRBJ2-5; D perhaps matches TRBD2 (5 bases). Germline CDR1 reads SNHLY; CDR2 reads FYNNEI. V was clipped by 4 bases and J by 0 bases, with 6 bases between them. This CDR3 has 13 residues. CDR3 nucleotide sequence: TGTGCCAGCAGTGGGCGGGACCAAGAGACCCAGTACTTC. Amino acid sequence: CASSGRDQETQYF. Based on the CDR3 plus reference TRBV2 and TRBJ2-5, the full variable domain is EPEVTQTPSHQVTQMGQEVILRCVPISNHLYFYWYRQILGQKVEFLVSFYNNEISEKSEIFDDQFSVERPDGSNFTLKIRSTKLEDSAMYFCASSGRDQETQYFGPGTRLLVL.

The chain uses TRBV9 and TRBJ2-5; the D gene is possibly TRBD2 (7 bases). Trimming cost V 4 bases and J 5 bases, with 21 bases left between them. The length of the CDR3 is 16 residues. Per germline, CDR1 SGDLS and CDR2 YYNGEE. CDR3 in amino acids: CASSPQGRGSEETQYF. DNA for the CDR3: TGTGCCAGCAGCCCTCAGGGGAGGGGGTCCGAGGAGACCCAGTACTTC.

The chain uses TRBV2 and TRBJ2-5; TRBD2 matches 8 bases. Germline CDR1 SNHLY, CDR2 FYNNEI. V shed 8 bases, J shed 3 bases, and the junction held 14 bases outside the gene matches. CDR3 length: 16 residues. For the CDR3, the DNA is TGTGCCAGCGGGGATTTATTAGCGGGACCCGAAGAGACCCAGTACTTC. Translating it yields CASGDLLAGPEETQYF.

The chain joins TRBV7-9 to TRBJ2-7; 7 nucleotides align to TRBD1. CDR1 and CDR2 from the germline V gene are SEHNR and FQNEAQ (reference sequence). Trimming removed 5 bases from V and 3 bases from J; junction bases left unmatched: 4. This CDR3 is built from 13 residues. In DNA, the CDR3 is TGTGCCAGCAGCGTAGGGACAGTCTACGAGCAGTACTTC. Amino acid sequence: CASSVGTVYEQYF. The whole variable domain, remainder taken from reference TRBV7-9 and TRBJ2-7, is DTGVSQNPRHKITKRGQNVTFRCDPISEHNRLYWYRQTLGQGPEFLTYFQNEAQLEKSRLLSDRFSAERPKGSFSTLEIQRTEQGDSAMYLCASSVGTVYEQYFGPGTRLTVT.

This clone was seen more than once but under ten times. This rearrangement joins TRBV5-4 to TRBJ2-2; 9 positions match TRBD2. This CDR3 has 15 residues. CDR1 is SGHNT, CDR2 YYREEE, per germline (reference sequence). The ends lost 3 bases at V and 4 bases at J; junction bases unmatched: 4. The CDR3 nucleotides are TGTGCCAGCAGCTGGAGCGGGAGGCCCACCGGGGAGCTGTTTTTT. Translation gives CASSWSGRPTGELFF.

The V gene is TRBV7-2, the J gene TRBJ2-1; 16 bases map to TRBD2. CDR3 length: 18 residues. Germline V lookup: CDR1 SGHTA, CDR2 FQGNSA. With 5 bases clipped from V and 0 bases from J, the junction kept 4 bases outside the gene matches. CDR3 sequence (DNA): TGTGCCAGCAGCCCGGGACTAGCGGGGGGGCCCTCCTACAATGAGCAGTTCTTC. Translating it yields CASSPGLAGGPSYNEQFF.

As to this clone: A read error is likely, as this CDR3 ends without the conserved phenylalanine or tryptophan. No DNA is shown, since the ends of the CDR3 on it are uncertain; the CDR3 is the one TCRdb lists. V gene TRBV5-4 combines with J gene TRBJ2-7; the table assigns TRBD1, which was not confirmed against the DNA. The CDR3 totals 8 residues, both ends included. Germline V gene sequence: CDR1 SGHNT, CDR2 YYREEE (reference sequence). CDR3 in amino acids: CASRGASD.

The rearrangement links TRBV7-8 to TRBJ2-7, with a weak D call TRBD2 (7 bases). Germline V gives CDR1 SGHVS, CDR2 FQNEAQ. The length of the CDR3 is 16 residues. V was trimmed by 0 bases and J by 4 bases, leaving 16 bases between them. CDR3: CASSLAGGPSVYEQYF. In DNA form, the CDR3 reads TGTGCCAGCAGCTTAGCGGGGGGGCCGTCGGTATACGAGCAGTACTTC.

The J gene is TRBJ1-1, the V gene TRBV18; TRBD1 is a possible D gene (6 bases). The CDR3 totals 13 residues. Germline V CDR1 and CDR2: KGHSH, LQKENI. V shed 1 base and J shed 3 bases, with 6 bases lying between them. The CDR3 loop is CASSPRQDTEAFF. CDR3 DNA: TGTGCCAGCTCACCACGACAGGACACTGAAGCTTTCTTT.

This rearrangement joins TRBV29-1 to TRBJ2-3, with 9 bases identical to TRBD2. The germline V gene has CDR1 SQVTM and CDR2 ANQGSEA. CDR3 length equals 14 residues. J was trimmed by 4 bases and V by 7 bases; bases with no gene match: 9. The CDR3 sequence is CSATGTSPPDTQYF. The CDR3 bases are TGCAGCGCCACCGGGACTAGCCCCCCAGATACGCAGTATTTT.

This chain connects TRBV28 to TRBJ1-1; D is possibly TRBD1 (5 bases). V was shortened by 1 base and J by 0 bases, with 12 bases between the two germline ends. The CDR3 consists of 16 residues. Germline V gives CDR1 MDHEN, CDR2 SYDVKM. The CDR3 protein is CASSLLWGLMNTEAFF. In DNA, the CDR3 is TGTGCCAGCAGTTTATTGTGGGGACTTATGAACACTGAAGCTTTCTTT.

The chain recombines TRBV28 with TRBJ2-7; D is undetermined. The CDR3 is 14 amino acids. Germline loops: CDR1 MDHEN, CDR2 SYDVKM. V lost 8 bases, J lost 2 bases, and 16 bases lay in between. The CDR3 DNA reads TGTGCCAGCCAGGTGGCAGTCTCAGCCTACGAGCAGTACTTC. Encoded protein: CASQVAVSAYEQYF. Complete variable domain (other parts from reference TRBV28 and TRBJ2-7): DVKVTQSSRYLVKRTGEKVFLECVQDMDHENMFWYRQDPGLGLRLIYFSYDVKMKEKGDIPEGYSVSREKKERFSLILESASTNQTSMYLCASQVAVSAYEQYFGPGTRLTVT.

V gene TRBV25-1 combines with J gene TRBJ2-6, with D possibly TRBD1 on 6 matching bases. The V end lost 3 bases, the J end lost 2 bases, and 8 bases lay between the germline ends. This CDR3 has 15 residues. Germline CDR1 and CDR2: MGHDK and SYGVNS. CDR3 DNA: TGTGCCAGCAGTGACACAGGGACTGGGGCCAACGTCCTGACTTTC. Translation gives CASSDTGTGANVLTF.

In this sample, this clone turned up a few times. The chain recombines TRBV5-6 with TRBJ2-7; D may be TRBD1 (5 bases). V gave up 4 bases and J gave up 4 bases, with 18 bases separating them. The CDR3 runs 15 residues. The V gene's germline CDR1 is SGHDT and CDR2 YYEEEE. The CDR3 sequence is CASSPMVGRRYEQYF. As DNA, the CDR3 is TGTGCCAGCAGCCCGATGGTGGGGCGCCGTTACGAGCAGTACTTC.

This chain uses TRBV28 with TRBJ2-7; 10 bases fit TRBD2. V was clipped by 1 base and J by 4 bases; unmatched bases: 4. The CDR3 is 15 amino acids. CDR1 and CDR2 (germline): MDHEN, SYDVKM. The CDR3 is CASSLSLAGDYEQYF. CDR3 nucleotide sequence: TGTGCCAGCAGTTTATCGCTAGCGGGAGATTACGAGCAGTACTTC.

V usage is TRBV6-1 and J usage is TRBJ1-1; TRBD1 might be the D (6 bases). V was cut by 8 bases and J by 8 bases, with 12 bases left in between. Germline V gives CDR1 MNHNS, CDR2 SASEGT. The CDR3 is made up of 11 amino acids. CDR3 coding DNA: TGTGCCAGCCGGGGAACAGGGGAAGCTTTCTTT. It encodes CASRGTGEAFF.

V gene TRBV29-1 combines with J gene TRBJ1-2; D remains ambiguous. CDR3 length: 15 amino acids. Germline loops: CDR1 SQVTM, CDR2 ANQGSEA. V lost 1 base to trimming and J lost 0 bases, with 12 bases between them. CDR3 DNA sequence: TGCAGCGTTGAAGTGGTTGGCCCAACTAACTATGGCTACACCTTC. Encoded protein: CSVEVVGPTNYGYTF.

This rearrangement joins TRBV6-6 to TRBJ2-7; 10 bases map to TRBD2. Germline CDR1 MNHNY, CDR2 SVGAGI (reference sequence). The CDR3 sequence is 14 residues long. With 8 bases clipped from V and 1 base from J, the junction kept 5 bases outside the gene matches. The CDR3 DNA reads TGTGCCAGCCGACCGGGACTAGCGTCCTACGAGCAGTACTTC. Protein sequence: CASRPGLASYEQYF.